Sequencing of this TCR beta chain was carried out in a study of cytomegalovirus exposure and HLA in healthy donors. For the study at large: The platform used for the 100 to 150 validation repertoires matched that of the roughly 700 first-cohort repertoires, a later analysis reported.

Comments on this clone: Its cognate antigen is unknown.

Looked up from germline, CDR1 is SGHRS and CDR2 is YFSETQ. With V trimmed by 2 bases and J by 9 bases, 10 bases remained unmatched. CDR3 size: 15 residues. The study drew the donors from its roughly 120-subject validation cohort, separate from the 666-subject first cohort. Broader study findings: Despite most TCR sequences being rare, some public TCRs occurred in many donors. The study recorded some 160 TCR beta chains that were cytomegalovirus-associated.

The data were produced by immunoSEQ multiplex PCR, yet TCRdb's version contains in-frame clones alone and is incomplete. The repertoire includes about 160,000 clones, 85% to 90% of them detected once, and more than 3.5% sits in the top ten. The chain employs TRBV5-1 and TRBJ2-2; 7 bases map to TRBD2. The sample consisted of PBMCs. This receptor was taken from a man between 18 and 35 years old in good health and CMV-seropositive. The CDR3 is CASSFQTSDHRELFF. CDR3 bases: TGCGCCAGCAGCTTTCAAACTAGCGACCACCGGGAGCTGTTTTTT.